This T cell receptor beta chain was obtained from a study of neoadjuvant anti-PD-1 for oral cavity cancer. Whole-study results and caveats: Higher pretreatment blood Treg/Th17 ratios correlated with higher pretreatment blood and lower post-treatment tumor TCRbeta clonality.

Patients were newly diagnosed with stage II-IVA oral cavity squamous cell carcinoma without prior systemic or radiation treatment. No culture or expansion preceded analysis of these blood cells. With regard to this clone: Antigen specificity is unknown.

This table comes from immunoSEQ multiplex PCR, and its TCRdb copy is limited to in-frame clones, with some not included. The sample contains fewer than 70,000 clones, around 85% of which appear only once. Source: PBMCs, taken before nivolumab (anti-PD-1) treatment. The source is a person aged 35 to 85 with oral cavity squamous cell carcinoma.

DNA for the CDR3: TGTGCCAGCAGCCCCCTCAGGGGGGCAGCGGGAGGGCGGGGTGAGCAGTTCTTC. It yields the protein CASSPLRGAAGGRGEQFF. The gene calls are TRBV14 and TRBJ2-1, with TRBD2 matching 10 bases. The germline V gene has CDR1 SGHDN and CDR2 FVKESK. This CDR3 has 18 amino acids. The ends lost 4 bases at V and 9 bases at J; junction bases unmatched: 18.